This TCR beta chain was found in a study of cytomegalovirus exposure and HLA in healthy donors. Study in general: The same platform was used for the 120 or so validation repertoires as for the approximately 720 first-cohort repertoires, as reported in a later analysis.

The germline V gene has CDR1 MNHNS and CDR2 SASEGT. The CDR3 extends over 13 amino acids. V lost 2 bases, J lost 4 bases, and 6 bases lay in between. Notes on this clone: As yet, its antigen is unknown.

Whole-study results and caveats: Generally TCR sequences proved uncommon, though certain public TCRs appeared in numerous donors.

Clones were read by immunoSEQ multiplex PCR, and TCRdb kept only the in-frame ones, dropping some. The sample includes approximately 150,000 clones, roughly 89% seen only once; the top ten take 3.5% to 5.5%. The sequencing input was PBMCs. The chain couples TRBV6-1 to TRBJ1-5; D is uncertain. The TCR was taken from a man younger than 35 in good health and CMV-seropositive. CDR3 region: CASSEWANQPQHF. CDR3 DNA: TGTGCCAGCAGTGAATGGGCTAATCAGCCCCAGCATTTT.